Reported below is one TCR beta chain. The record originates from a study of cytomegalovirus exposure and HLA in healthy donors. CDR1 and CDR2 from the germline V gene are MNHEY and SVGAGI. The CDR3 is 14 residues long. PCR involved 60 Vbeta and 13 Jbeta primers. TCRdb keeps only in-frame clones here, not all; method: immunoSEQ multiplex PCR. The table records around 150,000 clones, roughly 80% of them present only once. This rearrangement joins TRBV6-5 to TRBJ2-5, with no clear D. The J call may be in error: the DNA end matches TRBJ2-7 better. The material sequenced was PBMCs. The receptor was isolated from a man aged 40-50 years in good health and CMV-seronegative. The CDR3 spells CASSPQNHPYEQYF. The CDR3 DNA is TGTGCCAGCAGCCCACAGAACCACCCCTACGAGCAGTACTTC.